The T cell receptor beta chain described here comes from a study of shared clonotypes between healthy human individuals. Libraries were prepared by immunoSEQ multiplex PCR; TCRdb keeps only in-frame clonotypes and omits some of them. The sample has roughly 640,000 clones, around two thirds seen once; the top ten hold 1.5% to 2%. The CDR3 totals 16 residues. Germline lookup yields CDR1 MNHNY and CDR2 SVGAGI (reference sequence). Unmatched junction bases numbered 9, after V lost 0 bases and J lost 5 bases. This chain joins TRBV6-6 and TRBJ2-5; TRBD2 aligns across 7 bases. Sequencing was carried out using memory CD4+ T cells sorted from blood. Described subset: CD45RA-negative fraction. This sequence originates from a woman aged 25 to 39 in good health. Here the CDR3 reads CASSYSGGGYAETQYF. CDR3 nucleotide sequence: TGTGCCAGCAGTTACTCCGGGGGAGGGTATGCCGAGACCCAGTACTTC.